The 5 T cell receptor beta chains below come from one sample, sequenced in a study of shared T cell receptors in the human thymus. Repertoires were generated with immunoSEQ multiplex PCR, while TCRdb's copy carries only in-frame clones and drops some. The sample gives approximately 660,000 clones, around 87% of which show up once; 0.01% is in the top ten. Separately, the same data were catalogued under a study of human thymus T cells.

The sequenced sample consisted of thymocytes. The receptors here all came from a boy younger than two with a congenital heart defect.

The chain has TRBV19 and TRBJ1-3; tentatively, D is TRBD1 (5 bases). Looked up from germline, CDR1 is LNHDA and CDR2 is SQIVND (reference sequence). This CDR3 region has 19 residues. V was clipped by 8 bases and J by 0 bases, with 26 bases between them. The chain's CDR3 is CASLSLGTGPLLSGNTIYF. CDR3 nucleotide sequence: TGTGCCAGTCTCTCCCTGGGAACAGGCCCCCTCCTCTCTGGAAACACCATATATTTT. Drawing the rest from reference TRBV19 and TRBJ1-3, the complete variable domain is DGGITQSPKYLFRKEGQNVTLSCEQNLNHDAMYWYRQDPGQGLRLIYYSQIVNDFQKGDIAEGYSVSREKKESFPLTVTSAQKNPTAFYLCASLSLGTGPLLSGNTIYFGEGSWLTVV.

This chain joins TRBV2 and TRBJ2-1; TRBD2 aligns across 15 bases. Germline values: CDR1 SNHLY, CDR2 FYNNEI. This CDR3 has 16 amino acids. Trimming cost V 6 bases and J 7 bases; bases outside gene matches: 7. CDR3 sequence reads: CASRGLAGGDGNEQFF. CDR3 bases: TGTGCCAGCAGAGGACTAGCGGGAGGGGACGGGAATGAGCAGTTCTTC.

This chain's CDR3 is CASSYGDISLSYEQYF. The CDR3 DNA follows: TGTGCCAGCAGTTATGGGGACATTTCCCTCTCCTACGAGCAGTACTTC. The chain recombines TRBV27 with TRBJ2-5, with D possibly being TRBD1 (6 bases). TRBJ2-7 explains the end of the DNA better; the J call may be wrong. Germline-derived CDR1 and CDR2 are MNHEY and SMNVEV (reference sequence). This CDR3 has 16 residues.

This clone came up a few times. The chain uses TRBV6-5 and TRBJ1-1; TRBD1 aligns across 7 bases. Germline loops: CDR1 MNHEY, CDR2 SVGAGI. Trimming took 0 bases from V and 7 from J; bases not matched to a gene: 2. The CDR3 consists of 13 residues. The CDR3: CASSYSDRFEAFF. The CDR3 region has the DNA TGTGCCAGCAGTTACTCGGACAGGTTTGAAGCTTTCTTT.

The chain carries TRBV10-3 and TRBJ1-2, with 8 bases fitting TRBD1. The CDR3 is made up of 18 amino acids. Germline V CDR1 and CDR2: ENHRY, SYGVKD. V gave up 8 bases and J gave up 4 bases; unmatched junction bases: 21. CDR3 DNA sequence: TGTGCCATCGGGGGCCCAGGACAGGGCCTTCCCTCTTTCTATGGCTACACCTTC. It is translated as CAIGGPGQGLPSFYGYTF.